This TCR beta chain comes out of a study of T-cell reconstitution after alpha-beta-depleted transplantation in children. The TCRbeta library was prepared with unique molecular identifiers. TCRdb independently ran MiXCR on the PCR reads; one entry per CDR3 protein. This sample carries about 230,000 distinct CDR3 sequences, approximately 9.5% of them seen once, and the ten largest clones take around 6%. This clonotype occurred a few times. Germline trimming cut 8 bases from V and 8 bases from J; bases unmatched to any gene: 8. The CDR3 is 13 residues long. The receptor's source is a human donor who donated a stem cell graft to a child with acute lymphoblastic leukemia. This specimen consisted of PBMCs from the stem cell graft donor, obtained from the stem cell graft. The chain carries TRBV12-3 or TRBV12-4 and TRBJ1-2; 10 nucleotides match TRBD1. The CDR3 protein is CASDRTGGEGYTF. Written as DNA, the CDR3 is TGTGCCAGCGACAGGACAGGGGGGGAGGGCTACACCTTC.